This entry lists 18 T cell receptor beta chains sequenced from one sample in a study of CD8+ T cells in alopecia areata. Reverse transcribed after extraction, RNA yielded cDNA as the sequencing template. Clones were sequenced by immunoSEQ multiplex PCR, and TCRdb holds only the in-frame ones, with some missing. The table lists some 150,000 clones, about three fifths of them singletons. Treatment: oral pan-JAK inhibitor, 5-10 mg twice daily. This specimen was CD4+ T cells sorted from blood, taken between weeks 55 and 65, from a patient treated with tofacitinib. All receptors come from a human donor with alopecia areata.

The DNA of the CDR3 is TGTGCCAGCACAATGAACACTGAAGCTTTCTTT. This encodes CASTMNTEAFF. The gene calls are TRBV6-1 and TRBJ1-1; D remains ambiguous. Germline lookup yields CDR1 MNHNS and CDR2 SASEGT. The germline V and J ends were trimmed by 7 bases and 0 bases, with 3 bases remaining between them. This CDR3 is 11 amino acids long.

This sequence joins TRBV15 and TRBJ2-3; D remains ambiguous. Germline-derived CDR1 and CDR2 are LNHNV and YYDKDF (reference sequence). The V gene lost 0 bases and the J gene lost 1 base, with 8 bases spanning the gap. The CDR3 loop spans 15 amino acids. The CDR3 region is CATSRDLVGTDTQYF. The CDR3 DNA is TGTGCCACCAGCAGAGATTTAGTCGGCACAGATACGCAGTATTTT.

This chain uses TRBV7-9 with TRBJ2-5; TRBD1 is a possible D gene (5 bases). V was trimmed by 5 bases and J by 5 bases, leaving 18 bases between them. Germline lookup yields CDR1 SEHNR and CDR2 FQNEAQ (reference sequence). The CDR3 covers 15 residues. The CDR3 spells CASSLRTQMVETQYF. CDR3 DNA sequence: TGTGCCAGCAGCCTCCGGACACAGATGGTTGAGACCCAGTACTTC.

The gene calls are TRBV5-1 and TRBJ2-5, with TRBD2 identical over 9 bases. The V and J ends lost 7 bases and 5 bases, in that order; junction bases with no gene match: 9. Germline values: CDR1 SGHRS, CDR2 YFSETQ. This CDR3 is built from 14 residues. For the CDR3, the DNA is TGCGCCAGCGCCCCCTTAGCGGGGGTTGAGACCCAGTACTTC. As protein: CASAPLAGVETQYF.

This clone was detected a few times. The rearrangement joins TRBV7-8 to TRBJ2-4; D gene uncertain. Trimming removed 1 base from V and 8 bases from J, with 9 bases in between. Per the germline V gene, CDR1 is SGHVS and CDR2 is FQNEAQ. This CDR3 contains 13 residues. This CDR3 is CASSLGGFDIQYF. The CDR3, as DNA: TGTGCCAGCAGCTTAGGGGGATTCGACATTCAGTACTTC.

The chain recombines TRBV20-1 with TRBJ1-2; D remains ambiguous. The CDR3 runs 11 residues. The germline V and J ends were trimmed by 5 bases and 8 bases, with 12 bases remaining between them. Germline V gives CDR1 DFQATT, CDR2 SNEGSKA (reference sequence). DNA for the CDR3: TGCAGTGCTCCCTACTCGGGCGGCTACACCTTC. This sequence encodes CSAPYSGGYTF.

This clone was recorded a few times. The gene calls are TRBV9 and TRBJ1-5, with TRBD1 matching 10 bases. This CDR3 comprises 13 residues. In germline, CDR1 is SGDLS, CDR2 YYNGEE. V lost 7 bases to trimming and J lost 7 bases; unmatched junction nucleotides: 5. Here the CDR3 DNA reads TGTGCCAGCGGGGGGACAGGGGTCCAGCCCCAGCATTTT. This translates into CASGGTGVQPQHF. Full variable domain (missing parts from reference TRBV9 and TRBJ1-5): DSGVTQTPKHLITATGQRVTLRCSPRSGDLSVYWYQQSLDQGLQFLIQYYNGEERAKGNILERFSAQQFPDLHSELNLSSLELGDSALYFCASGGTGVQPQHFGDGTRLSIL.

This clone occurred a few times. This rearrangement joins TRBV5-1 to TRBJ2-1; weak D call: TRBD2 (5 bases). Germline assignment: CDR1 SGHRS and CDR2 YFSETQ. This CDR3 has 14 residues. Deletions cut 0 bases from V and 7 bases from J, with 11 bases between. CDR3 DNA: TGCGCCAGCAGCTTGGAGGCTAGCTCAAATGAGCAGTTCTTC. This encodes CASSLEASSNEQFF.

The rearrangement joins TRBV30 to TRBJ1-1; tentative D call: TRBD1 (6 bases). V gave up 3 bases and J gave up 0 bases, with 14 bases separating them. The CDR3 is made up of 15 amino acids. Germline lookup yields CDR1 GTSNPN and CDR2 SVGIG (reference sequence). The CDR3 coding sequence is TGTGCCTGGAGCCCAACGGGACACCTGAACACTGAAGCTTTCTTT. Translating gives CAWSPTGHLNTEAFF. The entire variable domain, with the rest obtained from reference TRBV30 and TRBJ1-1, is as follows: SQTIHQWPATLVQPVGSPLSLECTVEGTSNPNLYWYRQAAGRGLQLLFYSVGIGQISSEVPQNLSASRPQDRQFILSSKKLLLSDSGFYLCAWSPTGHLNTEAFFGQGTRLTVV.

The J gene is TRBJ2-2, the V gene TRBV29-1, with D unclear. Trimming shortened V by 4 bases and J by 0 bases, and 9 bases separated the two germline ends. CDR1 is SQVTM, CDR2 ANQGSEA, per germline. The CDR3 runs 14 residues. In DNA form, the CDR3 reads TGCAGCGTTGCCCCGGGCGCGAACACCGGGGAGCTGTTTTTT. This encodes CSVAPGANTGELFF.

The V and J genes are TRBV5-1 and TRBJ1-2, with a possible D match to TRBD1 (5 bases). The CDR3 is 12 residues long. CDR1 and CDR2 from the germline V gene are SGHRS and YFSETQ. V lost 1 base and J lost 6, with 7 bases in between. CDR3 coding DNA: TGCGCCAGCAGCTTGCTCAGGGATGGCTACACCTTC. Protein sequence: CASSLLRDGYTF.

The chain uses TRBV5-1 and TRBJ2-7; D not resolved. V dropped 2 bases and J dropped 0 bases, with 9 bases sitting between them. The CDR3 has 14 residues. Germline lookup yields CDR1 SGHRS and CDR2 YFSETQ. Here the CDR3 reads CASSFSASSYEQYF. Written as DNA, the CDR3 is TGCGCCAGCAGCTTTTCGGCGAGCTCCTACGAGCAGTACTTC.

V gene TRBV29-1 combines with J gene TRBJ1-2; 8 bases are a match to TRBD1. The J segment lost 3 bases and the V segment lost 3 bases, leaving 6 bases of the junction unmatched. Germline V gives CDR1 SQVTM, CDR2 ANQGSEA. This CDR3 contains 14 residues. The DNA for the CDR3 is TGCAGCGTTGACCGGACAGGGAGTGACTATGGCTACACCTTC. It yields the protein CSVDRTGSDYGYTF.

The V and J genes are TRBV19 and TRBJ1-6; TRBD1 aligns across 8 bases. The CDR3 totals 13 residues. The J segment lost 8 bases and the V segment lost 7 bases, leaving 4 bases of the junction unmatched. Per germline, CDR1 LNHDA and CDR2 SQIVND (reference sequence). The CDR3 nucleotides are TGTGCCAGTAACGGACAGGGCCATTCACCCCTCCACTTT. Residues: CASNGQGHSPLHF.

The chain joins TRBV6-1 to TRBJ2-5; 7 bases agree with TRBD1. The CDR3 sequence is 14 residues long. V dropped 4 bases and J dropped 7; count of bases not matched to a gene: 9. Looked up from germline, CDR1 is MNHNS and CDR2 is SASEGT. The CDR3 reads CASSGPDRTRTQYF. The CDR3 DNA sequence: TGTGCCAGCAGTGGCCCGGACAGGACCCGGACCCAGTACTTC.

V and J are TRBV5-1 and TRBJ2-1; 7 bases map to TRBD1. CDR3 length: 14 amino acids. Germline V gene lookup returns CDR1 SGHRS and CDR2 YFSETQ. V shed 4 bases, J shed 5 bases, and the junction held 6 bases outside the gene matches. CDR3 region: CASSPTGRDNEQFF. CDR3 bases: TGCGCCAGCAGCCCGACAGGGAGAGACAATGAGCAGTTCTTC.

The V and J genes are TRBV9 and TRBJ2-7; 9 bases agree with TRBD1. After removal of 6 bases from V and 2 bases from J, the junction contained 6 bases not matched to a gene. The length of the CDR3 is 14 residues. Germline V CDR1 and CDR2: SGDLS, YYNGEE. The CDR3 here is CASKMTGGTYEQYF. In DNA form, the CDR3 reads TGTGCCAGCAAAATGACAGGGGGTACCTACGAGCAGTACTTC.

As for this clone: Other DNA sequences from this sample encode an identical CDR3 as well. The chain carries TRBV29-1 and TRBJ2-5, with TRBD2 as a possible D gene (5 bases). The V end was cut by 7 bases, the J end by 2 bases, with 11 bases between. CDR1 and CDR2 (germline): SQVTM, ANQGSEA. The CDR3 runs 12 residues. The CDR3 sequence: CSARTGQETQYF. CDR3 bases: TGCAGCGCCAGGACGGGACAAGAGACCCAGTACTTC.